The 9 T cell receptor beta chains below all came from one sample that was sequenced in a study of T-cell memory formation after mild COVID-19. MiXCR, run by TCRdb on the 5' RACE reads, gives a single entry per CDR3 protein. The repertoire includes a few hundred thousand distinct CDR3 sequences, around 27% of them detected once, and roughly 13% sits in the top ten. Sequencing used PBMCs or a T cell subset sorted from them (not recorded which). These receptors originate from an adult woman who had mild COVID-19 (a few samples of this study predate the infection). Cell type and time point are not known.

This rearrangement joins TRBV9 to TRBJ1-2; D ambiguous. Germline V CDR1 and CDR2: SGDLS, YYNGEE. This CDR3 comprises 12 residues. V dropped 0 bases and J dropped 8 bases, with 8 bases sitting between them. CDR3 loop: CASSVAGLGYTF. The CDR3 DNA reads TGTGCCAGCAGCGTAGCGGGGTTGGGCTACACCTTC.

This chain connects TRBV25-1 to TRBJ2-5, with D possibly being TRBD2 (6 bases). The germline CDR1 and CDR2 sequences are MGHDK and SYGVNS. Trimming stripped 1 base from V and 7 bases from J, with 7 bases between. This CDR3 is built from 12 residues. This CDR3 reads CASSEWGVTQYF. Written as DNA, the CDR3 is TGTGCCAGCAGTGAATGGGGGGTGACCCAGTACTTC.

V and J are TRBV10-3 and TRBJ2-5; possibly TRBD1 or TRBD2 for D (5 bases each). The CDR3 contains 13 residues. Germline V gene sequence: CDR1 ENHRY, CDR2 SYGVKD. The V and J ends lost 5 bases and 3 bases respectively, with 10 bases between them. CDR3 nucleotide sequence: TGTGCCATCAGTCAAGGGACGGAAGAGACCCAGTACTTC. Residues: CAISQGTEETQYF.

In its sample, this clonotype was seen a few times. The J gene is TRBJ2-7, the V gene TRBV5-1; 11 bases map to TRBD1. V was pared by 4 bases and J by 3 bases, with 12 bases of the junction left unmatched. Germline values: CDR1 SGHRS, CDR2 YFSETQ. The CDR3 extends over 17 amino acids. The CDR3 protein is CASSPIGQGAMVYEQYF. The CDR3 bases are TGCGCCAGCAGCCCGATCGGACAGGGGGCGATGGTCTACGAGCAGTACTTC. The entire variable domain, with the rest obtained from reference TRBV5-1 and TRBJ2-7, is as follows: KAGVTQTPRYLIKTRGQQVTLSCSPISGHRSVSWYQQTPGQGLQFLFEYFSETQRNKGNFPGRFSGRQFSNSRSEMNVSTLELGDSALYLCASSPIGQGAMVYEQYFGPGTRLTVT.

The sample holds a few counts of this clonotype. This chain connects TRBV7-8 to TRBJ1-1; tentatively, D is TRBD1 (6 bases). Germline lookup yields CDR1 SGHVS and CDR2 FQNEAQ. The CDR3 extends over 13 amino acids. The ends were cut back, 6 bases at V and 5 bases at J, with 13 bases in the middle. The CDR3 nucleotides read TGTGCCAGCAGGGTCAGGGGCCAAACTGAAGCTTTCTTT. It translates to CASRVRGQTEAFF.

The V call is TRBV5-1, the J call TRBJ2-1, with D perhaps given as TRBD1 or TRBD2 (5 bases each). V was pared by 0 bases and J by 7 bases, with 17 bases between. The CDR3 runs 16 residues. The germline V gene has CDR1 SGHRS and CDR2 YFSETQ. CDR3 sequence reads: CASSLATGTVFNEQFF. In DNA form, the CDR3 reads TGCGCCAGCAGCTTGGCCACCGGGACGGTGTTTAATGAGCAGTTCTTC.

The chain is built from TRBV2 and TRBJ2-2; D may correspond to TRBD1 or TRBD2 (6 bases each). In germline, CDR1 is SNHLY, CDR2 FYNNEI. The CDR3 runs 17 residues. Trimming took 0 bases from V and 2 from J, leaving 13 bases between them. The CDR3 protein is CASSEAKGGLNTGELFF. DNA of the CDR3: TGTGCCAGCAGTGAAGCTAAGGGGGGCCTCAACACCGGGGAGCTGTTTTTT.

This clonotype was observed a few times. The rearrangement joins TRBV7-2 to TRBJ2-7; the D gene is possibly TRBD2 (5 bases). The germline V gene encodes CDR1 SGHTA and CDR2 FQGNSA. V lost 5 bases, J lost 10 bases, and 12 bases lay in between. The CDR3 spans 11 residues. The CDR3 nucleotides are TGTGCCAGCAGCCAATCCGGGATCCAGTACTTC. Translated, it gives CASSQSGIQYF.

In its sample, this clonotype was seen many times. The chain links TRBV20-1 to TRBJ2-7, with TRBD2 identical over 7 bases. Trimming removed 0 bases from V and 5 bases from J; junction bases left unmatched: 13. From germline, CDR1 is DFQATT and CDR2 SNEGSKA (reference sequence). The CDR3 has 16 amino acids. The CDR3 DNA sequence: TGCAGTGCTAGAGATCCCAGGACTAGTAGATTTGACGAGCAGTACTTC. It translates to CSARDPRTSRFDEQYF.